This T cell receptor beta chain was sequenced for a study of regulatory T cells in long-lasting Graves disease. The sample holds a few counts of this clonotype. Through Arm-PCR of CDR3 regions and iRepertoire HTBI primers, TCR beta libraries were built. One entry per CDR3 protein results from TCRdb running MiXCR on the multiplex PCR reads. The table includes around 480,000 distinct CDR3 sequences, 15% to 20% detected once. As to time point: newly diagnosed GD, antithyroid drugs for less than 3 months. The TCR library was made from RNA that had been extracted from PBMCs in TRIzol. The V end was cut by 10 bases, the J end by 0 bases, with 12 bases between. The CDR3 spans 14 residues. The germline gives CDR1 MNHEY, CDR2 SVGEGT. These data also formed part of another study, on T cells in Graves' hyperthyroidism and ophthalmopathy. Per that paper: RT-PCR in the first round (using the HTBI primer set) targeted the TCR CDR3.

The TCR sequence derives from a man aged 40-49 years with Graves disease. Sequences were derived from peripheral blood mononuclear cells (PBMCs), sampled at new diagnosis, from a patient treated with antithyroid drugs. This sequence joins TRBV6-2 or TRBV6-3 and TRBJ2-2, with D possibly TRBD1 on 5 matching bases. The CDR3 here is CATTAGPNTGELFF. The CDR3 nucleotides read TGTGCCACCACGGCAGGGCCGAACACCGGGGAGCTGTTTTTT.